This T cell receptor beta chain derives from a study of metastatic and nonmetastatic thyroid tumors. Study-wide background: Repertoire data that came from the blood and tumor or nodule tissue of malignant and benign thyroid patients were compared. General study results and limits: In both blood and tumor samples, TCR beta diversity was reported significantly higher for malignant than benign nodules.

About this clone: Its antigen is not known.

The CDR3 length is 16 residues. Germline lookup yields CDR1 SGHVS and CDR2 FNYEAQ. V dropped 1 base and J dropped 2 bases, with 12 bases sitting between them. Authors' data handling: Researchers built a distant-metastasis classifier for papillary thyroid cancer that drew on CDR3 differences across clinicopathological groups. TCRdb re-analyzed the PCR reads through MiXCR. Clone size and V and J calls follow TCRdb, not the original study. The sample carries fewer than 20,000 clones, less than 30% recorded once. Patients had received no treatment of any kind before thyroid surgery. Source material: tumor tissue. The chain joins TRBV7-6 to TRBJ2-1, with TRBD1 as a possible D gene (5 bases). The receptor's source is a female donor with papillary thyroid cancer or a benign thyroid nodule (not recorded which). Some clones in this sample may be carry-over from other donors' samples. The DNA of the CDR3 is TGTGCCAGCAGCTTAGGACAGAAACTGCCCTACAATGAGCAGTTCTTC. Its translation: CASSLGQKLPYNEQFF.